This TCR beta chain was recorded in a study of shared clonotypes between healthy human individuals (dated by TCRdb to about 2020). Regarding the research as a whole: Two women and three men aged 18 to 49 years were included in the cohort. For each donor, three plates each were used for CD4 naive and CD4 memory, two plates were used for CD8 naive, and one plate was used for CD8 memory. Blood TCR repertoires of 5 or 6 healthy adults were deeply sequenced to estimate repertoire size and the extent of clonotype sharing between individuals. To increase sequencing depth and limit assay-specific biases, TCR repertoire library preparation and sequencing were carried out by different laboratories using diverse techniques. Each donor's leukapheresis produced roughly between about 0.85 and 10 billion PBMCs. General findings and caveats noted by the study authors: Naive subsets generally had larger estimated clonotype richness than memory subsets. The small number of donors limited the genetic and exposure-history diversity represented. Rarefaction of sorted-subset datasets indicated incomplete sequencing despite the large sequencing depth. Sharing across several donors was observed for approximately 5% of naive CD4, about 3.2% of naive CD8, about 2.3% of memory CD4, and about 0.4% of memory CD8 clonotypes. Higher generation probabilities were observed for clonotypes shared by all four sorted-subset donors than for non-shared clonotypes. Sampling was limited to blood, and TCR repertoires in tissue likely differ from TCR repertoires in blood. Pairwise subsampling led to the expectation that sequencing depth would affect the degree of clonotype sharing among donors.

Notes on this clone: The specificity of this receptor is unknown. Base-call qualities are not available, and no considerably larger clone is one nucleotide away.

TCR CDR3 regions were amplified from genomic DNA by multiplex PCR using the deep immunoSEQ assay. Extracted genomic DNA from each cell subset was distributed evenly across all wells of several immunoSEQ 96-well plates, and each plate was treated as a replicate. For sorted subsets, roughly 200 ng of genomic DNA, equivalent to some 30,000 T cell genomes, went into each replicate PCR. The purified libraries were quantified using a Qubit 3.0 fluorometer, sized with a Bioanalyzer 2100, and then quantified again using the KAPA Library Quantification kit. Each immunoSEQ 96-well plate was sequenced on its own single-read 150-cycle Illumina NextSeq 550 flow cell. The authors' analysis ran thus. The immunoSEQ output contained only junctional sequences without quality scores, so filtering could not match that applied to full-length reads. To assign V/J genes and CDR3, sequences were annotated using PyIR, a Python wrapper for IgBLAST v1.9, with IMGT germline references. Reads were removed for weak V/J assignments (E-value above 1e-6), missing CDR3, stop codons, out-of-frame junctions, or ambiguous translated residues. V3J clonotypes were defined as sequences sharing the same inferred V gene, J gene, and CDR3 amino acid sequence. To compute the percentage overlap between repertoires, the number of shared unique clonotypes was divided by the size of the smaller repertoire. Repertoire richness was assessed with RTK rarefaction, the Chao1 estimator, and Recon v2.1 estimates of unobserved clonotypes. For all TCRbeta clonotypes obtained by the gDNA method from a few donors, generation probabilities were computed with OLGA. TCRdb took over this immuneACCESS table, retaining in-frame rearrangements with V and J assigned. Such tables are incomplete; in checked studies, under half of the missing clones stem from an unresolved V gene, and the remainder is unexplained. That table supplies the V and J calls and clone size; D and trimming were determined from the DNA. The sample table records approximately 1,500,000 clones; 98% of these occur just once. The ten largest clones take up roughly 0.42% of the sample.

The donors were healthy, HIV-negative adults who had no recently reported acute infections or vaccinations. Only Caucasian adults living in Nashville, Tennessee, USA were represented among the donors. CD4+ T cells were enriched by magnetic negative selection; naive cells were then positively selected on CD45RA, and the negative fraction formed the memory subset. Blood was obtained by leukapheresis, after which PBMCs were separated by Ficoll-Histopaque density gradient centrifugation and cryopreserved in liquid nitrogen vapor phase. Analytical flow cytometry was used to check the purity and quantity of every magnetically sorted T cell population. Genomic DNA was isolated from every sorted fraction and measured by UV absorbance on a Nanodrop 2000c. The V end loses 8 bases and the J end loses 1 base, and a stretch of 11 bases separates them. The germline V gene provides CDR1 SGHTA and CDR2 FQGNSA. The CDR3 covers 13 residues, taking in both the cysteine and the phenylalanine. Only CDR3 DNA remains: 39 bases, in frame from the first base.

The source of this sequence is a man between 25 and 39 years old in good health. This receptor chain uses TRBV7-2 and TRBJ1-1; TRBD1 could be the D gene, as 5 bases match. The sequenced material came from naive CD4+ T cells sorted from blood. The cell subset or site label, as the study defines it: CD45RA+ positively selected. The CDR3 reads CASGTEGNTEAFF. The nucleotide sequence is given as TGTGCCAGCGGGACCGAAGGGAACACTGAAGCTTTCTTT.